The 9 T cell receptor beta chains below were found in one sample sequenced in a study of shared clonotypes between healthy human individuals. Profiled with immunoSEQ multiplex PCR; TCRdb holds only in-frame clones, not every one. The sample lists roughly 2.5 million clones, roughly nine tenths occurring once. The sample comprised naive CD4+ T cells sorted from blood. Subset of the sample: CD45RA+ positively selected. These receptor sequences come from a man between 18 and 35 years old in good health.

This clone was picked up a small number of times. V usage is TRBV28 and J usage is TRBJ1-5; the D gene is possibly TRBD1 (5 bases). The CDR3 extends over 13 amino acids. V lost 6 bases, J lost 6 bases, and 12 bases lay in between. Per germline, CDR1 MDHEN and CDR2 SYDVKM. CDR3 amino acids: CASRSQGSQPQHF. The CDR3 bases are TGTGCCAGCAGAAGCCAGGGCAGTCAGCCCCAGCATTTT. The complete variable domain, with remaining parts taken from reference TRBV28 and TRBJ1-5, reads DVKVTQSSRYLVKRTGEKVFLECVQDMDHENMFWYRQDPGLGLRLIYFSYDVKMKEKGDIPEGYSVSREKKERFSLILESASTNQTSMYLCASRSQGSQPQHFGDGTRLSIL.

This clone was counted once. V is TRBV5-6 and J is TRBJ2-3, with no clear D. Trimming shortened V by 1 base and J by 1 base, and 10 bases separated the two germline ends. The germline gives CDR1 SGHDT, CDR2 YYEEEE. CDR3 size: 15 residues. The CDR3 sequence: CASSLYPDGTDTQYF. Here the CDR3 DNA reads TGTGCCAGCAGCTTGTACCCGGACGGCACAGATACGCAGTATTTT. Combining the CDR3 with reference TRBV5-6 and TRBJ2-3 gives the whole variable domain DAGVTQSPTHLIKTRGQQVTLRCSPKSGHDTVSWYQQALGQGPQFIFQYYEEEERQRGNFPDRFSGHQFPNYSSELNVNALLLGDSALYLCASSLYPDGTDTQYFGPGTRLTVL.

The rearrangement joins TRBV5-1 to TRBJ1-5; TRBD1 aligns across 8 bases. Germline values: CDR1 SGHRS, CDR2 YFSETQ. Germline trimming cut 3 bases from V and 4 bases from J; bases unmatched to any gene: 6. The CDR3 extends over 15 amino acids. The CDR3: CASSYSGQGNQPQHF. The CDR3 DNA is TGCGCCAGCAGCTACTCAGGACAGGGAAATCAGCCCCAGCATTTT.

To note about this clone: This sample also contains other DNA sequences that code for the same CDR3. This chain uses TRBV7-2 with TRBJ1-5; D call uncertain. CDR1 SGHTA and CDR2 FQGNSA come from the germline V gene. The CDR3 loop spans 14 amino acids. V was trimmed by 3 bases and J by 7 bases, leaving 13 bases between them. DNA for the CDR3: TGTGCCAGCAGCTTCGGGCTAGGGCGACAGCCCCAGCATTTT. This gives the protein CASSFGLGRQPQHF.

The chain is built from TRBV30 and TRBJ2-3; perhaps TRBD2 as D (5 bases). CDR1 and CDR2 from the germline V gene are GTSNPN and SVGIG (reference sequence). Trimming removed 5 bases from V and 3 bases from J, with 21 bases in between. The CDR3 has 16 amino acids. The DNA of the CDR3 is TGTGCCTGGGCTAAACAGCGGCCCCTTGGAACAGATACGCAGTATTTT. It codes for CAWAKQRPLGTDTQYF.

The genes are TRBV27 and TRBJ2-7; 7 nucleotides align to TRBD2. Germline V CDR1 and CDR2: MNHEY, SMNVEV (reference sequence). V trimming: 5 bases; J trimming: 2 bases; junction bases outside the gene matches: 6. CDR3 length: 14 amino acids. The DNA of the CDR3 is TGTGCCAGCAGTGATGGGGGAGGGGCCTACGAGCAGTACTTC. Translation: CASSDGGGAYEQYF.

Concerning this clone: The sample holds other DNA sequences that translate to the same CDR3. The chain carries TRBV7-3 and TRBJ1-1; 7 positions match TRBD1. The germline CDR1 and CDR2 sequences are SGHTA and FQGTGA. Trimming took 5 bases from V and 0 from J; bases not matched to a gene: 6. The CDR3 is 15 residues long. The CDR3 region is CASSLSGQLNTEAFF. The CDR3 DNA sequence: TGTGCCAGCAGCCTATCGGGACAGCTGAACACTGAAGCTTTCTTT.

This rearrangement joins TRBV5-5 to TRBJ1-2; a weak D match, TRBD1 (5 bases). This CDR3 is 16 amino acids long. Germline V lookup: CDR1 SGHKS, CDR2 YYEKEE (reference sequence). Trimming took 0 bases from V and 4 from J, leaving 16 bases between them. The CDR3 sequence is CASSLASPGSSYGYTF. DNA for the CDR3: TGTGCCAGCAGCTTGGCTAGTCCAGGGTCATCCTATGGCTACACCTTC.

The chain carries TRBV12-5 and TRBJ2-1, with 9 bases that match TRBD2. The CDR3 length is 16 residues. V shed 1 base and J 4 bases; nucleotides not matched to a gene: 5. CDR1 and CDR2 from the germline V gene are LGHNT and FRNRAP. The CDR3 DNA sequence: TGTGCTAGTGGTTTGGCCCTAGCGGGGCAGTACAATGAGCAGTTCTTC. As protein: CASGLALAGQYNEQFF.